The clone carrying this TCR beta chain was detected only a few times. This sample is part of a study of CD8+ T cells in alopecia areata. Germline V lookup: CDR1 GTSNPN, CDR2 SVGIG (reference sequence). This CDR3 region has 11 residues. Deletions cut 1 base from V and 13 bases from J, with 11 bases between. RNA extraction was followed by reverse transcription into cDNA, which acted as the sequencing template. Assay: immunoSEQ multiplex PCR; the TCRdb copy retains only in-frame clones and omits some. There are about 180,000 clones in the sample; 59% occur only once, and about 15% lies in the top ten. The source material was CD4+ T cells sorted from blood, sampled at week 0. The chain carries TRBV30 and TRBJ2-1; D is undetermined. The TCR was taken from a human donor with alopecia areata. CDR3 region: CAWSAPRAQFF. The DNA of the CDR3 is TGTGCCTGGAGTGCCCCCCGGGCCCAGTTCTTC.